One sample yielded the 9 T cell receptor beta chains listed below, sequenced in a study of blood T cell repertoires in COVID-19. Profiled with immunoSEQ multiplex PCR; TCRdb holds only in-frame clones, not every one. This sample has over 50,000 clones, with about four fifths found just once. Sequencing used PBMCs or T cells enriched from blood (not recorded which). These TCRs come from a woman in her thirties or forties with acute COVID-19.

The gene calls are TRBV23-1 and TRBJ1-5, with no clear D. TRBV23-1 is assigned to the ORF class and has an uncertain function. Trimming pared 4 bases from V and 0 bases from J, leaving 13 bases between. CDR3 size: 16 residues. As DNA, the CDR3 is TGCGCCAGCAGTCGGAGCAGCCTCTATAGCAATCAGCCCCAGCATTTT. It yields the protein CASSRSSLYSNQPQHF.

This clone was seen only a few times. This chain uses TRBV2 with TRBJ2-5; 7 nucleotides agree with TRBD1. The CDR3 is 13 amino acids. The trim removed 6 bases at V and 5 bases at J, leaving 6 bases unmatched. CDR1 is SNHLY, CDR2 FYNNEI, per germline. The CDR3 coding sequence is TGTGCCAGCAGAACAGGGGCCCCGGAGACCCAGTACTTC. The encoded protein is CASRTGAPETQYF.

The chain has TRBV2 and TRBJ2-1; the D gene is possibly TRBD2 (7 bases). V was trimmed by 8 bases and J by 9 bases, leaving 17 bases between them. The CDR3 loop spans 13 amino acids. Germline V lookup: CDR1 SNHLY, CDR2 FYNNEI. CDR3 in amino acids: CASSGGLGAEQFF. The CDR3 region has the DNA TGTGCCAGCTCGGGGGGCCTTGGTGCTGAGCAGTTCTTC.

V and J are TRBV5-6 and TRBJ1-1; D perhaps matches TRBD1 (6 bases). Germline V gene data show CDR1 as SGHDT and CDR2 as YYEEEE. Trimming removed 3 bases from V and 3 bases from J, with 9 bases in between. The CDR3 covers 13 residues. CDR3: CASSSPGDTEAFF. CDR3 bases: TGTGCCAGCAGCTCCCCAGGGGACACTGAAGCTTTCTTT.

J is TRBJ1-1 and V is TRBV19; TRBD1 agrees at 8 bases. V shed 3 bases, J shed 2 bases, and the junction held 5 bases outside the gene matches. CDR1 LNHDA and CDR2 SQIVND come from the germline V gene (reference sequence). The CDR3 is 15 amino acids. The CDR3 spells CASSIIAGGNTEAFF. DNA of the CDR3: TGTGCCAGTAGTATTATAGCAGGGGGCAACACTGAAGCTTTCTTT.

V is TRBV2 and J is TRBJ2-2, with TRBD2 identical over 8 bases. Germline assignment: CDR1 SNHLY and CDR2 FYNNEI. The junction had 10 bases not matched to a gene; V was cut back by 7 bases and J by 9 bases. There are 14 residues in the CDR3. The DNA for the CDR3 is TGTGCCAGCAAGTCAGCGGGAGCAGGCAGGGAGCTGTTTTTT. The encoded protein is CASKSAGAGRELFF. Full variable domain (remainder filled in from reference TRBV2 and TRBJ2-2): EPEVTQTPSHQVTQMGQEVILRCVPISNHLYFYWYRQILGQKVEFLVSFYNNEISEKSEIFDDQFSVERPDGSNFTLKIRSTKLEDSAMYFCASKSAGAGRELFFGEGSRLTVL.

The V gene is TRBV7-2, the J gene TRBJ2-7, with unresolved D. The CDR3 sequence is 13 residues long. Trimming pared 3 bases from V and 0 bases from J, leaving 6 bases between. Germline V gives CDR1 SGHTA, CDR2 FQGNSA. DNA for the CDR3: TGTGCCAGCAGCTTTGGCAGCTCCTACGAGCAGTACTTC. The encoded protein is CASSFGSSYEQYF.

The V gene is TRBV4-2, the J gene TRBJ2-2, with 9 nucleotides matching TRBD2. Trimming cost V 4 bases and J 5 bases; bases outside gene matches: 8. The CDR3 covers 16 residues. Germline V lookup: CDR1 LGHNA, CDR2 YNFKEQ. CDR3 in amino acids: CASSPVGAGGTGELFF. The CDR3 DNA reads TGTGCCAGCAGCCCGGTTGGGGCGGGAGGGACCGGGGAGCTGTTTTTT.

V usage is TRBV27 and J usage is TRBJ1-2; 8 bases are a match to TRBD1. This CDR3 contains 14 residues. The V gene's germline CDR1 is MNHEY and CDR2 SMNVEV (reference sequence). V dropped 6 bases and J dropped 2; count of bases not matched to a gene: 5. The CDR3 bases are TGTGCCAGCAGAGACAGGGGACGCAACTATGGCTACACCTTC. Translating it yields CASRDRGRNYGYTF.